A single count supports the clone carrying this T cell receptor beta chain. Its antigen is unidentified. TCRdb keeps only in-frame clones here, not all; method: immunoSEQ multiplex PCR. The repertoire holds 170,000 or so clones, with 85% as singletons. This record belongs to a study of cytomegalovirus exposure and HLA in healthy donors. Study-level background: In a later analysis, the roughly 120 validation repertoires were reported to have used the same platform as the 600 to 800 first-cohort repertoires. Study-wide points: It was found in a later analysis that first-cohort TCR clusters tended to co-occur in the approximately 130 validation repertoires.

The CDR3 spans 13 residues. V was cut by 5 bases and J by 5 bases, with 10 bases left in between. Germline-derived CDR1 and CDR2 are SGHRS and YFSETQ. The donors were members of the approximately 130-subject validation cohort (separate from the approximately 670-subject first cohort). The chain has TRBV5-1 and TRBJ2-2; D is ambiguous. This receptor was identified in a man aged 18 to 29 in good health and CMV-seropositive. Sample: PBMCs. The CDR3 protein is CASRPGLTGELFF. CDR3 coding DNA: TGCGCCAGCAGACCTGGCCTGACCGGGGAGCTGTTTTTT.